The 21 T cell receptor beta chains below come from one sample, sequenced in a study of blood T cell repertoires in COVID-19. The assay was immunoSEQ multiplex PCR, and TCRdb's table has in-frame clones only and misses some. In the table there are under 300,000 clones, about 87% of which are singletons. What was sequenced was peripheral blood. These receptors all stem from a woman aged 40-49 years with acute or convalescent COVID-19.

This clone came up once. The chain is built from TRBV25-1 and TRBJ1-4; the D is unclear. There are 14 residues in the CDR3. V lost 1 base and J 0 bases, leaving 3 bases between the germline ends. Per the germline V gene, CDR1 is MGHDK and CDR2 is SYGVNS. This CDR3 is CASSEFTTNEKLFF. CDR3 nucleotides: TGTGCCAGCAGTGAATTCACAACTAATGAAAAACTGTTTTTT.

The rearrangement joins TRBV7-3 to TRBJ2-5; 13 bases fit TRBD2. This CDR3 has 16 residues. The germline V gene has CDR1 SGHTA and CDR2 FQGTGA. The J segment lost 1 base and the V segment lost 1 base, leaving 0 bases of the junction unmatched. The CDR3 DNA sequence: TGTGCCAGCAGCTTAAGACTAGCGGGGGGCCAAGAGACCCAGTACTTC. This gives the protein CASSLRLAGGQETQYF.

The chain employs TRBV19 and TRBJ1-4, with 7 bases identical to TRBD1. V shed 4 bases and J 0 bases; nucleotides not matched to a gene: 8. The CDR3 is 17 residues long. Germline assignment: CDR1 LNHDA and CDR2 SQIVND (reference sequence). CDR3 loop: CASSRTGSFATNEKLFF. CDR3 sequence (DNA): TGTGCCAGTAGTAGGACAGGTTCATTTGCAACTAATGAAAAACTGTTTTTT.

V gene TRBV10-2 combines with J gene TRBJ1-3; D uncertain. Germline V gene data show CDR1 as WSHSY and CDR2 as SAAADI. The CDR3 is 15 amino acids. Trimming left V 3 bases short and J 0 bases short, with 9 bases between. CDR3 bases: TGCGCCAGCAGTGACCGCGTCCTCTCTGGAAACACCATATATTTT. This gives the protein CASSDRVLSGNTIYF.

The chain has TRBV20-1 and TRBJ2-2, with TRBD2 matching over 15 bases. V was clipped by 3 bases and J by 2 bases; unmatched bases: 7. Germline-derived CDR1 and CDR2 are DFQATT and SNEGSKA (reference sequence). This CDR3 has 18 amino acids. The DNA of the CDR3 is TGCAGTGCTAGTGGGGGACTAGCGGGGGGTGGTAACACCGGGGAGCTGTTTTTT. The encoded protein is CSASGGLAGGGNTGELFF.

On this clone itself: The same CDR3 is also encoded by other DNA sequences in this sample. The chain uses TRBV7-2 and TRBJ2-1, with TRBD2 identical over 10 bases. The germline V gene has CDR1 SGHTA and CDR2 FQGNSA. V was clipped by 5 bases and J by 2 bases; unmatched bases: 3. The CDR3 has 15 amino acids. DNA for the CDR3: TGTGCCAGCAGCCTTAGCGGGGGGCCCTACAATGAGCAGTTCTTC. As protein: CASSLSGGPYNEQFF.

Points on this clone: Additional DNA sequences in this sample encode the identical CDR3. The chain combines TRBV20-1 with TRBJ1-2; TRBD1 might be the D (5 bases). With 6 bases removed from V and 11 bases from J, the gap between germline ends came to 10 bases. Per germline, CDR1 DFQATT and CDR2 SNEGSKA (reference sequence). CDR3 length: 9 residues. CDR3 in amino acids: CSAPGGYTF. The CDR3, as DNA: TGCAGTGCCCCGGGGGGGTACACCTTC.

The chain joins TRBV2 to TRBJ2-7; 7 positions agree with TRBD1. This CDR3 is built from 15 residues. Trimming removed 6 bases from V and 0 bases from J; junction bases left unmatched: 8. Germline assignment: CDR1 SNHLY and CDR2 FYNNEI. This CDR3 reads CASSETGMSSYEQYV. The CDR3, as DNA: TGTGCCAGCAGCGAGACAGGGATGAGCTCCTACGAGCAGTACGTC.

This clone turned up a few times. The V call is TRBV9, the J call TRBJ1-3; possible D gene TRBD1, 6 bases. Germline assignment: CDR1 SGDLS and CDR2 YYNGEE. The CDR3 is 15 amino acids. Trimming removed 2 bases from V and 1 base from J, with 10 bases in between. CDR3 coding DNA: TGTGCCAGCAGCGTCCAGGGGCTGTCTGGAAACACCATATATTTT. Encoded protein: CASSVQGLSGNTIYF. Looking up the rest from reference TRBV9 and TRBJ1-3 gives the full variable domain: DSGVTQTPKHLITATGQRVTLRCSPRSGDLSVYWYQQSLDQGLQFLIQYYNGEERAKGNILERFSAQQFPDLHSELNLSSLELGDSALYFCASSVQGLSGNTIYFGEGSWLTVV.

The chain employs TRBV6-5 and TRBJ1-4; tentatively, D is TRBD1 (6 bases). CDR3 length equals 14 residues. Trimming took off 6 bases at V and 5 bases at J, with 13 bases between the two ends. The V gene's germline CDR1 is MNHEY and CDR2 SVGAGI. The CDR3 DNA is TGTGCCAGCAGGACACAGGGAACGAATGAAAAACTGTTTTTT. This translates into CASRTQGTNEKLFF.

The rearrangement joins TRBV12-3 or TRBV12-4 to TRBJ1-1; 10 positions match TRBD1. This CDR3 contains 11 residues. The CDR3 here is CARDRGPEAFF. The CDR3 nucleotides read TGTGCACGGGACAGGGGACCTGAAGCTTTCTTT.

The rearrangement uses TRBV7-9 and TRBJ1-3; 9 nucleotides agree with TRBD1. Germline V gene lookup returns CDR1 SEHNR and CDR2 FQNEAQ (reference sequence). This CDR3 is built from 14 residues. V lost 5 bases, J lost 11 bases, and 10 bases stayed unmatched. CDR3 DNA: TGTGCCAGCAGCCTTCTCTGGACAGGGGACGCCATATATTTT. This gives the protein CASSLLWTGDAIYF.

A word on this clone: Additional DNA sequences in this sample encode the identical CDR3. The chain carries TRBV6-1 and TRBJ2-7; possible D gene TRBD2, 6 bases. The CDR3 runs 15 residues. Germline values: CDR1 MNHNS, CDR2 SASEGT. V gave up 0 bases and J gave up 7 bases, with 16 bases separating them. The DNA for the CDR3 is TGTGCCAGCAGTGAAGCGTCTTGGCCTCGGGGGGAGCAGTACGTC. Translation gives CASSEASWPRGEQYV.

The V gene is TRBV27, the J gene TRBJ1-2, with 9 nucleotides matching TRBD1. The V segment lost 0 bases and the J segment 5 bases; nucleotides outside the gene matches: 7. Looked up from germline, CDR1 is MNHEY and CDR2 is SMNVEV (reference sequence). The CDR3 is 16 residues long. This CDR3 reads CASSLSLTGTGYGYTF. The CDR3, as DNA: TGTGCCAGCAGTTTATCTCTAACCGGGACAGGGTATGGCTACACCTTC.

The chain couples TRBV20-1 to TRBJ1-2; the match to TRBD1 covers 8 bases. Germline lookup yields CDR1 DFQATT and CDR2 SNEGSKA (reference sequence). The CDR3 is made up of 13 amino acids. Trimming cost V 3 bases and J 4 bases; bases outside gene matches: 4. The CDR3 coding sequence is TGCAGTGCTAGTTACGGACAGGGCTATGGCTACACCTTC. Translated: CSASYGQGYGYTF.

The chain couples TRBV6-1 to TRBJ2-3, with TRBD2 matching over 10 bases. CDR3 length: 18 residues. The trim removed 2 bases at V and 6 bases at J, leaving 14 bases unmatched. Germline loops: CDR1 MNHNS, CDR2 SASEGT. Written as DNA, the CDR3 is TGTGCCAGCAGTGAAAGAATGAGCGGGGGGGGTATGTGGGATACGCAGTATTTT. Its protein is CASSERMSGGGMWDTQYF.

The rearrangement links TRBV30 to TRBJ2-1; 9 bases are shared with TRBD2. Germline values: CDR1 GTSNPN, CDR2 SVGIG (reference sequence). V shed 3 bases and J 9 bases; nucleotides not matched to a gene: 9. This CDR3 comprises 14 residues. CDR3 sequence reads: CAWRGEAGGREQFF. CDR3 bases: TGTGCCTGGAGGGGTGAGGCGGGGGGGCGTGAGCAGTTCTTC.

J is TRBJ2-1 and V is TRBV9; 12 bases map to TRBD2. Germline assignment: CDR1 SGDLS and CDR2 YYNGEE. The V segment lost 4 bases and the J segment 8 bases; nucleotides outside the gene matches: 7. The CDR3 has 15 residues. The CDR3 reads CASSSSGGAFHEQFF. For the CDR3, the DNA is TGTGCCAGCAGCTCTAGCGGGGGGGCCTTCCATGAGCAGTTCTTC.

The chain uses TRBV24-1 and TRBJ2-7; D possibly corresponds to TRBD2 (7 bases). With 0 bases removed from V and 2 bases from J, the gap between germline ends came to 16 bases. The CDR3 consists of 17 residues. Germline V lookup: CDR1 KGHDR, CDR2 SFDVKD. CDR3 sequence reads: CATSDLPRVGGAYEQYV. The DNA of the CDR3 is TGTGCCACCAGTGATTTGCCCCGAGTAGGGGGGGCCTACGAGCAGTACGTC.

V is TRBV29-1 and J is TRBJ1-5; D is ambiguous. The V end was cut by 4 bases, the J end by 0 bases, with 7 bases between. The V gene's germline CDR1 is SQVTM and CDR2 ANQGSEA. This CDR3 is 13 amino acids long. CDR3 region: CSVASNSNQPQHF. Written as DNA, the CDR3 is TGCAGCGTTGCGAGCAATAGCAATCAGCCCCAGCATTTT.

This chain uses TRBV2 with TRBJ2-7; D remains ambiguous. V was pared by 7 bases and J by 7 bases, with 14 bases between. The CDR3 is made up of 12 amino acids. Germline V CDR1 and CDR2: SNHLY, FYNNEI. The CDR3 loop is CASTPTPVEQYV. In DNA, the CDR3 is TGTGCCAGCACCCCAACACCCGTGGAGCAGTACGTC.